This entry describes one TCR beta chain. Its antigen is not known. These data originate in a study of vaccination effects on CD4 cells after COVID-19. Expansion with viral peptide pools was applied to antigen-specific CD4+ T cells by the ViraFEST assay prior to sequencing. After roughly eleven days in culture, the CD4+ T cells were isolated. Produced via immunoSEQ multiplex PCR; TCRdb's table is partial and in-frame only. The sample has 45,000 to 65,000 clones, around 85% seen once. Germline V gene data show CDR1 as SGHRS and CDR2 as YFSETQ. The CDR3 sequence is 13 residues long. V was shortened by 3 bases and J by 1 base, with 7 bases between the two germline ends.

V is TRBV5-1 and J is TRBJ2-5; D is uncertain. The input for sequencing was CD4+ T cells from PBMCs cultured with HCoV-229E spike peptides, taken before COVID-19 vaccination. The TCR sequence derives from a human donor who received a COVID-19 vaccine. The CDR3 coding sequence is TGCGCCAGCAGCTGGGGATCCCAAGAGACCCAGTACTTC. Translated, it gives CASSWGSQETQYF.